This T cell receptor (beta chain) appears in the sequencing data of a study of blood T cell repertoires in COVID-19. Study context: The cDNA or gDNA used as material had been derived from T cells, B-cell-depleted T cells, or PBMCs.

The junction had 8 bases not matched to a gene; V was cut back by 4 bases and J by 10 bases. The CDR3 length is 15 residues. Germline CDR1 SGHRS, CDR2 YFSETQ. The method was immunoSEQ multiplex PCR; TCRdb's version includes in-frame clones alone and lacks a portion of them. The data show fewer than 120,000 clones, 75% to 80% seen once. V usage is TRBV5-1 and J usage is TRBJ1-6; 10 bases line up with TRBD1. The TCR was taken from a woman of 80 years or more with active or convalescent COVID-19. Material for sequencing was peripheral blood. The CDR3 DNA is TGCGCCAGCAGCATGGAACCGGGACAGGGGTCACCCCTCCACTTT. Translated: CASSMEPGQGSPLHF.